Below, 7 T cell receptor beta chains from the same sample are listed, as sequenced in a study of cytomegalovirus exposure and HLA in healthy donors. The PCR contained 60 Vbeta and 13 Jbeta primers. Sequencing used immunoSEQ multiplex PCR; TCRdb keeps in-frame clones, though not all of them. Altogether 100,000 to 150,000 clones are present, roughly 79% being singletons, with the ten largest covering around 1.5%. Sequenced material: PBMCs. These receptors all stem from a woman aged 18-29 years in good health and CMV-seronegative.

This chain links TRBV27 with TRBJ1-5; TRBD1 agrees at 7 bases. Germline loops: CDR1 MNHEY, CDR2 SMNVEV (reference sequence). With 5 bases clipped from V and 4 bases from J, the junction kept 8 bases outside the gene matches. This CDR3 has 15 amino acids. CDR3 in amino acids: CASSPGTESNQPQHF. CDR3 nucleotides: TGTGCCAGCAGTCCGGGGACAGAGTCTAATCAGCCCCAGCATTTT.

J is TRBJ2-5 and V is TRBV30, with a tentative D call TRBD2 (5 bases). The CDR3 extends over 14 amino acids. The germline V gene encodes CDR1 GTSNPN and CDR2 SVGIG (reference sequence). Trimming pared 0 bases from V and 2 bases from J, leaving 10 bases between. The CDR3 coding sequence is TGTGCCTGGAGTGTCCCGGGATGGCAAGAGACCCAGTACTTC. This sequence encodes CAWSVPGWQETQYF.

V and J are TRBV7-8 and TRBJ1-2; D call uncertain. With 8 bases removed from V and 8 bases from J, the gap between germline ends came to 18 bases. CDR1 is SGHVS and CDR2 is FQNEAQ in the germline V gene. The CDR3 is made up of 13 amino acids. The CDR3 nucleotides read TGTGCCAGCTCCCCCGGGAGGGAAATAGGCTACACCTTC. It translates to CASSPGREIGYTF.

The rearrangement joins TRBV5-1 to TRBJ2-7; D remains unclear. The CDR3 consists of 15 residues. V was pared by 4 bases and J by 7 bases, with 21 bases between. In germline, CDR1 is SGHRS, CDR2 YFSETQ. In nucleotides, the CDR3 is TGCGCCAGCAGCCTCGACCGATACCGCGGTGAGGAGCAGTACTTC. Translating it yields CASSLDRYRGEEQYF.

The chain couples TRBV5-1 to TRBJ2-2, with a tentative D call TRBD2 (5 bases). The CDR3 covers 14 residues. The germline V gene encodes CDR1 SGHRS and CDR2 YFSETQ. The germline V and J ends were trimmed by 9 bases and 2 bases, with 14 bases remaining between them. The CDR3 here is CATASGFNTGELFF. DNA of the CDR3: TGCGCCACAGCATCGGGGTTTAACACCGGGGAGCTGTTTTTT.

This clone was counted a single time. V and J are TRBV19 and TRBJ2-2; D perhaps matches TRBD1 (6 bases). This CDR3 is 14 amino acids long. Trimming removed 3 bases at V and 7 bases at J, with 12 bases between. CDR1 and CDR2 from the germline V gene are LNHDA and SQIVND (reference sequence). As DNA, the CDR3 is TGTGCCAGTAGTATCCCAGGGGTTCGCGGGGAGCTGTTTTTT. This codes for CASSIPGVRGELFF.

The CDR3 region has the DNA TGTGCCAGCTCACAACCGGGACTAGCGGATATCAGGGAGCAGTACTTC. This encodes CASSQPGLADIREQYF. V and J are TRBV18 and TRBJ2-7; 11 bases are shared with TRBD2. V shed 4 bases and J 7 bases; nucleotides not matched to a gene: 12. Germline CDR1 KGHSH, CDR2 LQKENI. The CDR3 covers 16 residues.